The 30 T cell receptor beta chains below all came from one sample that was sequenced in a study of cytomegalovirus exposure and HLA in healthy donors. Use of 60 Vbeta and 13 Jbeta primers characterized the PCR. Repertoires were generated with immunoSEQ multiplex PCR, while TCRdb's copy carries only in-frame clones and drops some. The table shows about 160,000 clones, with roughly 82% occurring only once. Sequenced input: PBMCs. These receptors were collected from a man between 45 and 60 years old in good health and CMV-seropositive.

The rearrangement joins TRBV28 to TRBJ2-7; 9 nucleotides match TRBD1. This CDR3 contains 14 residues. The germline V gene encodes CDR1 MDHEN and CDR2 SYDVKM. J gave up 5 bases and V 4 bases, and 6 bases lay outside the gene matches. This CDR3 reads CASSSDRGIDEQYF. CDR3 nucleotide sequence: TGTGCCAGCAGTTCTGACAGGGGGATAGACGAGCAGTACTTC.

The rearrangement links TRBV15 to TRBJ1-4, with 8 bases lining up with TRBD1. V dropped 1 base and J dropped 8; count of bases not matched to a gene: 12. The CDR3 totals 17 residues. CDR1 LNHNV and CDR2 YYDKDF come from the germline V gene (reference sequence). The CDR3 spells CATSRAGRGRRGEKLFF. The CDR3 DNA sequence: TGTGCCACCAGCAGAGCGGGCAGGGGGCGCCGCGGGGAAAAACTGTTTTTT.

The V gene is TRBV6-5, the J gene TRBJ2-2; TRBD1 matches 8 bases. V trimming: 0 bases; J trimming: 7 bases; junction bases outside the gene matches: 4. The CDR3 has 15 residues. Per the germline V gene, CDR1 is MNHEY and CDR2 is SVGAGI. CDR3 amino acids: CASSYSQGVHGELFF. In DNA, the CDR3 is TGTGCCAGCAGTTACTCACAGGGGGTTCACGGGGAGCTGTTTTTT.

The chain has TRBV5-5 and TRBJ2-7; TRBD1 is a possible D gene (5 bases). The CDR3 sequence is 13 residues long. The V end was cut by 2 bases, the J end by 6 bases, with 12 bases between. The germline V gene has CDR1 SGHKS and CDR2 YYEKEE (reference sequence). CDR3 in amino acids: CASSFGTGGEQYF. In DNA form, the CDR3 reads TGTGCCAGCAGCTTCGGTACAGGCGGCGAGCAGTACTTC.

This chain connects TRBV4-1 to TRBJ1-1, with 8 bases lining up with TRBD1. This CDR3 region has 18 residues. Germline CDR1 and CDR2: MGHRA and YSYEKL. Trimming cost V 4 bases and J 1 base; bases outside gene matches: 14. The CDR3 region is CASSPTIKTGAKNTEAFF. The CDR3 coding sequence is TGCGCCAGCAGCCCAACCATTAAGACAGGGGCTAAGAACACTGAAGCTTTCTTT.

The chain employs TRBV7-3 and TRBJ2-5; D is perhaps TRBD2 (7 bases). Germline values: CDR1 SGHTA, CDR2 FQGTGA. V was pared by 5 bases and J by 7 bases, with 14 bases between. The length of the CDR3 is 13 residues. In DNA, the CDR3 is TGTGCCAGCAGCCCCATAGGGGGGGGGACCCAGTACTTC. It is translated as CASSPIGGGTQYF.

The chain carries TRBV28 and TRBJ1-5; 9 nucleotides agree with TRBD1. V was pared by 5 bases and J by 6 bases, with 11 bases of the junction left unmatched. Germline V gene lookup returns CDR1 MDHEN and CDR2 SYDVKM. CDR3 length equals 16 residues. The CDR3 spells CASSLETTGGTQPQHF. The CDR3 nucleotides are TGTGCCAGCAGTCTAGAGACGACAGGGGGTACTCAGCCCCAGCATTTT.

The gene calls are TRBV5-1 and TRBJ2-2; 10 nucleotides align to TRBD1. V trimming: 1 base; J trimming: 4 bases; junction bases outside the gene matches: 16. The CDR3 sequence is 20 residues long. Germline CDR1 SGHRS, CDR2 YFSETQ. DNA for the CDR3: TGCGCCAGCAGCTTGCCCGGGACAGGGGTTTATTTAGGTGGCACCGGGGAGCTGTTTTTT. Translated, it gives CASSLPGTGVYLGGTGELFF.

This clone came up a few times. The chain couples TRBV6-1 to TRBJ2-7; D gene unclear. The ends were cut back, 3 bases at V and 0 bases at J, with 9 bases in the middle. The CDR3 is 14 amino acids. Germline V lookup: CDR1 MNHNS, CDR2 SASEGT. CDR3: CASSEESFSYEQYF. The CDR3 nucleotides are TGTGCCAGCAGTGAGGAGTCTTTCTCCTACGAGCAGTACTTC.

The V gene is TRBV6-6, the J gene TRBJ1-5; D unresolved. The CDR3 runs 11 residues. Germline CDR1 MNHNY, CDR2 SVGAGI (reference sequence). With 5 bases removed from V and 9 bases from J, the gap between germline ends came to 8 bases. CDR3 protein: CASSGGLPQHF. The CDR3 coding sequence is TGTGCCAGCAGTGGAGGTTTGCCCCAGCATTTT.

In nucleotides, the CDR3 is TGTGCCAGCAGCTCTAGACAGGGGCGCGACAATGAGCAGTTCTTC. Translating gives CASSSRQGRDNEQFF. This rearrangement joins TRBV7-2 to TRBJ2-1; 8 nucleotides agree with TRBD1. Trimming removed 4 bases from V and 5 bases from J; junction bases left unmatched: 7. The germline V gene encodes CDR1 SGHTA and CDR2 FQGNSA. This CDR3 has 15 residues.

The genes are TRBV7-9 and TRBJ1-1, with 9 bases lining up with TRBD1. The CDR3 consists of 15 residues. J gave up 4 bases and V 6 bases, and 9 bases lay outside the gene matches. The germline CDR1 and CDR2 sequences are SEHNR and FQNEAQ (reference sequence). In nucleotides, the CDR3 is TGTGCCAGCAGGCCCGGGACAGGGTCTGTCACTGAAGCTTTCTTT. It specifies CASRPGTGSVTEAFF.

The V and J genes are TRBV29-1 and TRBJ2-4; TRBD2 matches at 8 bases. J lost 0 bases, V lost 7 bases, and 14 bases had no gene match. Germline CDR1 reads SQVTM; CDR2 reads ANQGSEA. The CDR3 contains 17 residues. The chain's CDR3 is CSAYTTGGGKAKNIQYF. CDR3 sequence (DNA): TGCAGCGCATACACAACGGGGGGGGGTAAAGCCAAAAACATTCAGTACTTC.

The sample holds a few counts of this clone. The chain uses TRBV2 and TRBJ2-7, with a possible D match to TRBD2 (5 bases). Deletions cut 8 bases from V and 3 bases from J, with 14 bases between. The CDR3 covers 13 residues. Per germline, CDR1 SNHLY and CDR2 FYNNEI. This CDR3 is CASSGVRNYEQYF. CDR3 bases: TGTGCCAGCTCCGGGGTACGGAACTACGAGCAGTACTTC.

The chain employs TRBV6-5 and TRBJ1-5; the match to TRBD1 covers 8 bases. The CDR3 loop spans 15 amino acids. Per the germline V gene, CDR1 is MNHEY and CDR2 is SVGAGI. The trim removed 5 bases at V and 5 bases at J, leaving 8 bases unmatched. The DNA for the CDR3 is TGTGCCAGCAGTCCCGACAGGGGAGAAGATCAGCCCCAGCATTTT. As protein: CASSPDRGEDQPQHF.

This clone occurred once. The gene calls are TRBV28 and TRBJ2-7; TRBD2 matches at 10 bases. Germline CDR1 and CDR2: MDHEN and SYDVKM. V trimming: 4 bases; J trimming: 0 bases; junction bases outside the gene matches: 18. This CDR3 comprises 20 residues. Here the CDR3 reads CASSSYLSGTSAFSSYEQYF. In nucleotides, the CDR3 is TGTGCCAGCAGTTCCTATCTCTCCGGGACTAGCGCCTTTAGCTCCTACGAGCAGTACTTC.

This chain uses TRBV2 with TRBJ2-7; 7 bases are shared with TRBD1. Looked up from germline, CDR1 is SNHLY and CDR2 is FYNNEI. After removal of 6 bases from V and 0 bases from J, the junction contained 8 bases not matched to a gene. The CDR3 totals 15 residues. CDR3 amino acids: CASRAGTASSYEQYF. CDR3 nucleotides: TGTGCCAGCAGAGCCGGGACAGCTAGCTCCTACGAGCAGTACTTC.

The V call is TRBV11-2, the J call TRBJ1-5, with a tentative D call TRBD1 (6 bases). CDR1 and CDR2 from the germline V gene are SGHAT and FQNNGV. This CDR3 has 15 amino acids. V gave up 6 bases and J gave up 2 bases, with 14 bases separating them. Here the CDR3 reads CASRDSSRGNQPQHF. The DNA of the CDR3 is TGTGCCAGCAGGGACAGCTCCCGTGGCAATCAGCCCCAGCATTTT. Full variable domain (rest looked up from reference TRBV11-2 and TRBJ1-5): EAGVAQSPRYKIIEKRQSVAFWCNPISGHATLYWYQQILGQGPKLLIQFQNNGVVDDSQLPKDRFSAERLKGVDSTLKIQPAKLEDSAVYLCASRDSSRGNQPQHFGDGTRLSIL.

As to this clone: One end of the junction is discordant with germline, which a read error may explain. The chain couples TRBV7-7 to TRBJ2-5; 9 nucleotides match TRBD1. Germline lookup yields CDR1 SSHAT and CDR2 FNYEAQ (reference sequence). There are 14 residues in the CDR3. CDR3 in DNA: TGTGCTAGCAGCCCCGGGACAGGGCAAGAGACCCAGTACTTC. Its protein is CASSPGTGQETQYF.

Only a few counts were recorded for this clone. The gene calls are TRBV5-1 and TRBJ2-5; 8 nucleotides align to TRBD1. Matching the DNA end better, TRBJ2-7 makes the J call doubtful. In germline, CDR1 is SGHRS, CDR2 YFSETQ. The CDR3 runs to 14 residues. This chain's CDR3 is CASSPDREFYEQYF. CDR3 in DNA: TGCGCCAGCAGCCCGGACAGGGAGTTCTACGAGCAGTACTTC.

V is TRBV6-5 and J is TRBJ2-1, with TRBD2 identical over 7 bases. Trimming cost V 7 bases and J 0 bases; bases outside gene matches: 6. The CDR3 spans 15 residues. The germline V gene has CDR1 MNHEY and CDR2 SVGAGI. The CDR3 DNA is TGTGCCAGCACCGACGGGGGGAGCTCCTACAATGAGCAGTTCTTC. As protein: CASTDGGSSYNEQFF.

This clone was picked up a small number of times. The genes are TRBV2 and TRBJ2-7, with TRBD1 matching 8 bases. Germline CDR1 is SNHLY and CDR2 is FYNNEI. The trim removed 8 bases at V and 2 bases at J, leaving 11 bases unmatched. CDR3 length equals 15 residues. The CDR3 reads CASDPGQATTYEQYF. The CDR3 coding sequence is TGTGCCAGCGATCCGGGACAGGCGACTACCTACGAGCAGTACTTC.

This clone was detected a few times. The rearrangement joins TRBV28 to TRBJ2-3, with TRBD2 identical over 7 bases. Germline lookup yields CDR1 MDHEN and CDR2 SYDVKM. The CDR3 runs to 16 residues. V lost 3 bases, J lost 0 bases, and 6 bases stayed unmatched. The CDR3 DNA reads TGTGCCAGCAGTTTCGCTAGCGGAGCTAGCACAGATACGCAGTATTTT. Translation: CASSFASGASTDTQYF.

The rearrangement joins TRBV4-1 to TRBJ1-2; 10 positions agree with TRBD1. Germline CDR1 is MGHRA and CDR2 is YSYEKL. This CDR3 is 16 amino acids long. Unmatched junction bases numbered 5, after V lost 3 bases and J lost 1 base. CDR3 sequence (DNA): TGCGCCAGCAGCCAGGGGGGACAGGGGTTTAACTATGGCTACACCTTC. It encodes CASSQGGQGFNYGYTF.

The chain carries TRBV18 and TRBJ2-7; 7 bases align to TRBD2. Germline V CDR1 and CDR2: KGHSH, LQKENI. V shed 3 bases and J 0 bases; nucleotides not matched to a gene: 2. This CDR3 has 14 residues. The DNA of the CDR3 is TGTGCCAGCTCACCCATAGCGGGCTCCTACGAGCAGTACTTC. Protein sequence: CASSPIAGSYEQYF.

This clone was counted between two and nine times. This chain uses TRBV7-2 with TRBJ1-2, with 7 bases identical to TRBD1. The V gene's germline CDR1 is SGHTA and CDR2 FQGNSA. The V gene end was trimmed by 1 base and the J gene end by 4 bases; junction bases not matched to a gene: 6. The CDR3 covers 15 residues. The CDR3 DNA follows: TGTGCCAGCAGCTTAGAATACAGGGGAGGCTATGGCTACACCTTC. Its protein is CASSLEYRGGYGYTF.

The CDR3 DNA sequence: TGTGCCAGCAGCTTAACTAGCGGGACTTTAAGAGAGCAGTACTTC. Protein: CASSLTSGTLREQYF. This chain connects TRBV7-2 to TRBJ2-7, with 10 bases fitting TRBD2. The V gene's germline CDR1 is SGHTA and CDR2 FQGNSA. The CDR3 runs to 15 residues. Germline trimming cut 2 bases from V and 7 bases from J; bases unmatched to any gene: 8. Based on the CDR3 plus reference TRBV7-2 and TRBJ2-7, the full variable domain is GAGVSQSPSNKVTEKGKDVELRCDPISGHTALYWYRQSLGQGLEFLIYFQGNSAPDKSGLPSDRFSAERTGGSVSTLTIQRTQQEDSAVYLCASSLTSGTLREQYFGPGTRLTVT.

This rearrangement joins TRBV6-6 to TRBJ2-7, with D unresolved. Trimming stripped 8 bases from V and 0 bases from J, with 20 bases between. The length of the CDR3 is 16 residues. The germline V gene has CDR1 MNHNY and CDR2 SVGAGI (reference sequence). In nucleotides, the CDR3 is TGTGCCAGCGCGAACCCTTCTAGGATCCACTCCTACGAGCAGTACTTC. This codes for CASANPSRIHSYEQYF.

This chain uses TRBV30 with TRBJ2-1; tentative D call: TRBD1 (5 bases). Trimming took 3 bases from V and 9 from J, leaving 18 bases between them. CDR3 length equals 14 residues. Germline lookup yields CDR1 GTSNPN and CDR2 SVGIG (reference sequence). The CDR3 loop is CAWRNRMGRSEQFF. CDR3 DNA sequence: TGTGCCTGGAGGAACAGGATGGGTAGGAGTGAGCAGTTCTTC.

This clone was seen a single time. This sequence joins TRBV14 and TRBJ2-7, with D tentatively TRBD2 (5 bases). The germline V and J ends were trimmed by 4 bases and 4 bases, with 11 bases remaining between them. The germline V gene encodes CDR1 SGHDN and CDR2 FVKESK. This CDR3 has 13 residues. This CDR3 reads CASSPPAVYEQYF. The CDR3 bases are TGTGCCAGCAGCCCTCCAGCGGTGTACGAGCAGTACTTC.